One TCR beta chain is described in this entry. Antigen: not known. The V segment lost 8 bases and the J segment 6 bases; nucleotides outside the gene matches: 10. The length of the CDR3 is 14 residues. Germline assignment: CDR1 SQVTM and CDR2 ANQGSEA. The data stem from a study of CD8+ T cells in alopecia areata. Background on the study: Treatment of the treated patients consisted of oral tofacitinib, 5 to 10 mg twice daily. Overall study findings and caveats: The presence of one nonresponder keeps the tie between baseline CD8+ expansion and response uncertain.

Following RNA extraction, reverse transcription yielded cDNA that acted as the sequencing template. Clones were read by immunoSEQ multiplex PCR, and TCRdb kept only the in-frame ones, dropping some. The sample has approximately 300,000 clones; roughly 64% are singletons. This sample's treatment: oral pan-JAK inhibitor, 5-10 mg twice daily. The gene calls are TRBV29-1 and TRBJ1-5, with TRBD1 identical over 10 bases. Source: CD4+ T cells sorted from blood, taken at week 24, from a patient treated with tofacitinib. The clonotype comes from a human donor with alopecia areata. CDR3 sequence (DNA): TGCAGCCCCCGGGACAGGGGCCTTTCTCAGCCCCAGCATTTT. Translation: CSPRDRGLSQPQHF.